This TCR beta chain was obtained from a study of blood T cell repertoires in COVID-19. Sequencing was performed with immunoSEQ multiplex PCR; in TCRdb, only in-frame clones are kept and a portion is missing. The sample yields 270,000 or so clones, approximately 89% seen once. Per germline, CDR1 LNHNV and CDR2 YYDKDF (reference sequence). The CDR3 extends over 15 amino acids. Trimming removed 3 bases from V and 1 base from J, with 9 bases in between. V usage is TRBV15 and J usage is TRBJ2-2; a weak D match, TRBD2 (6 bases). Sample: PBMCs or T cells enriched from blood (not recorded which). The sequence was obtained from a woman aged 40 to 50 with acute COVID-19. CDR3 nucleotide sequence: TGTGCCACCAGCAGGGGCGGGGTGAACACCGGGGAGCTGTTTTTT. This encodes CATSRGGVNTGELFF. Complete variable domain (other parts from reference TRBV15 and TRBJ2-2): DAMVIQNPRYQVTQFGKPVTLSCSQTLNHNVMYWYQQKSSQAPKLLFHYYDKDFNNEADTPDNFQSRRPNTSFCFLDIRSPGLGDTAMYLCATSRGGVNTGELFFGEGSRLTVL.